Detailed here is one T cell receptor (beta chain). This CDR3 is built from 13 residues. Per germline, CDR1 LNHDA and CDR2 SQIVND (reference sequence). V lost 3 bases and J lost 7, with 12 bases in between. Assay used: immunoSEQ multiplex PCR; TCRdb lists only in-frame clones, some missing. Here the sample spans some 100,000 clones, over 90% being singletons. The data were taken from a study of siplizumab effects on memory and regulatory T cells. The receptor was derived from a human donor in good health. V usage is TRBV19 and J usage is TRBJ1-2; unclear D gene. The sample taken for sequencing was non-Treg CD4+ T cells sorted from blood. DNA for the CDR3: TGTGCCAGTAGTATCAAGGGCTCGGGTGGCTACACCTTC. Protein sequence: CASSIKGSGGYTF.